A single sample is the source of the 24 T cell receptor beta chains below, sequenced in a study of human T cells and chemical hapten exposure. TCRdb used MiXCR to reprocess the RACE reads, holding one entry per CDR3 protein. The profile shows 250,000 to 300,000 distinct CDR3 sequences, 7.7% of them singletons. Stated time point: pre-sensitization, week 0. Treatment in this sample: therapeutic diphenylcyclopropenone sensitization with weekly scalp DPC. This specimen was whole blood, taken in connection with sensitization to the hapten diphenylcyclopropenone (DPC). The source of these receptors is a man aged 18-30 years with alopecia areata. Some clones in this sample may be carry-over from other donors' samples.

This clonotype was seen ten or more times. This chain joins TRBV6-2 or TRBV6-3 and TRBJ1-1; possible D gene TRBD1, 6 bases. The CDR3 has 15 residues. Germline CDR1 reads MNHEY; CDR2 reads SVGEGT. With 6 bases removed from V and 2 bases from J, the gap between germline ends came to 16 bases. CDR3 amino acids: CASRDTGMRNTEAFF. Here the CDR3 DNA reads TGTGCCAGCAGGGATACAGGGATGAGAAACACTGAAGCTTTCTTT.

This clonotype appeared many times. The V call is TRBV18, the J call TRBJ2-7, with a weak D call TRBD2 (5 bases). The CDR3 has 14 residues. The germline V and J ends were trimmed by 3 bases and 1 base, with 10 bases remaining between them. Germline V gene data show CDR1 as KGHSH and CDR2 as LQKENI. The CDR3 nucleotides read TGTGCCAGCTCACCGGGGAGTCGGTCCTACGAGCAGTACGTC. Translation: CASSPGSRSYEQYV.

A note on this clonotype: A junction end diverges from the germline sequence, so it may reflect a read error. This chain joins TRBV6-5 and TRBJ2-4, with a weak D call TRBD2 (5 bases). CDR3 length: 13 amino acids. Looked up from germline, CDR1 is MNHEY and CDR2 is SVGAGI. CDR3 nucleotides: TGTGCCAGCAGACGGGGAGCCCAAAACATTCAGTACTTC. This encodes CASRRGAQNIQYF.

This chain uses TRBV21-1 with TRBJ1-5. TRBV21-1 is annotated as a pseudogene. The CDR3 loop spans 16 amino acids. CDR3 amino acids: CASSKGWEYSNQPQHF. In DNA, the CDR3 is TGTGCCAGCAGCAAAGGTTGGGAATATAGCAATCAGCCCCAGCATTTT.

The V gene is TRBV2, the J gene TRBJ2-7; unclear D gene. Germline-derived CDR1 and CDR2 are SNHLY and FYNNEI. The CDR3 spans 13 residues. V was clipped by 2 bases and J by 3 bases, with 8 bases between them. The DNA of the CDR3 is TGTGCCAGCAGTGAACCGCCAGGCTACGAGCAGTACGTC. Its protein product is CASSEPPGYEQYV.

V is TRBV5-5 and J is TRBJ2-3; D uncertain. CDR1 and CDR2 (germline): SGHKS, YYEKEE (reference sequence). The CDR3 runs to 15 residues. Trimming left V 0 bases short and J 1 base short, with 9 bases between. CDR3 in DNA: TGTGCCAGCAGCTTGGGAGAAATCGGCACAGATACGCAGTATTTT. It specifies CASSLGEIGTDTQYF.

This clonotype came up a few times. This rearrangement joins TRBV6-5 to TRBJ2-2; D ambiguous. V lost 4 bases, J lost 12 bases, and 12 bases lay in between. This CDR3 is built from 12 residues. In germline, CDR1 is MNHEY, CDR2 SVGAGI. The CDR3 here is CASSSTHGQLFF. As DNA, the CDR3 is TGTGCCAGCAGTTCGACACACGGTCAGCTGTTTTTT.

The chain recombines TRBV6-5 with TRBJ2-3, with D perhaps TRBD1 (5 bases). CDR1 MNHEY and CDR2 SVGAGI come from the germline V gene. Trimming pared 5 bases from V and 5 bases from J, leaving 11 bases between. The CDR3 is 13 amino acids. The CDR3 nucleotides are TGTGCCAGCAGTCCTCAAGGGGTAGATACGCAGTATTTT. Translating it yields CASSPQGVDTQYF.

The chain links TRBV11-2 to TRBJ2-7; D is ambiguous. In germline, CDR1 is SGHAT, CDR2 FQNNGV. The germline V and J ends were trimmed by 5 bases and 4 bases, with 9 bases remaining between them. The CDR3 spans 12 residues. The CDR3 coding sequence is TGTGCCAGCAGCCCTAGGTTGTACGAGCAGTACTTC. It is translated as CASSPRLYEQYF.

This chain connects TRBV4-3 to TRBJ2-4; D is perhaps TRBD1 (5 bases). The CDR3 runs to 15 residues. Germline lookup yields CDR1 LGHNA and CDR2 YSLEER. With 3 bases removed from V and 0 bases from J, the gap between germline ends came to 9 bases. The CDR3 DNA follows: TGCGCCAGCAGCCACGGACAAATAGCCAAAAACATTCAGTACTTC. This encodes CASSHGQIAKNIQYF.

J is TRBJ2-5 and V is TRBV25-1; D might be TRBD1 (6 bases). This CDR3 is built from 15 residues. Germline V lookup: CDR1 MGHDK, CDR2 SYGVNS. V lost 5 bases to trimming and J lost 4 bases, with 17 bases between them. Here the CDR3 reads CASSPSWGRRETQYF. In DNA form, the CDR3 reads TGTGCCAGCAGTCCTTCCTGGGGGCGCAGAGAGACCCAGTACTTC.

This clonotype was counted a few times. This rearrangement joins TRBV27 to TRBJ2-7; 8 bases map to TRBD1. The germline V gene encodes CDR1 MNHEY and CDR2 SMNVEV (reference sequence). The CDR3 runs to 14 residues. Germline trimming cut 2 bases from V and 4 bases from J; bases unmatched to any gene: 4. CDR3 sequence: CASSLTGGWYEQYF. The CDR3 DNA reads as TGTGCCAGCAGTTTAACAGGGGGATGGTACGAGCAGTACTTC.

This clonotype was counted a few times. This chain links TRBV28 with TRBJ2-7; the D gene is possibly TRBD1 (6 bases). CDR3 length: 17 residues. Trimming removed 3 bases at V and 3 bases at J, with 21 bases between. In germline, CDR1 is MDHEN, CDR2 SYDVKM. CDR3 in amino acids: CASSFGLPRGTDYEQYF. CDR3 DNA sequence: TGTGCCAGCAGTTTTGGACTGCCCAGGGGAACAGACTACGAGCAGTACTTC. The full variable domain, its missing parts supplied by reference TRBV28 and TRBJ2-7, is DVKVTQSSRYLVKRTGEKVFLECVQDMDHENMFWYRQDPGLGLRLIYFSYDVKMKEKGDIPEGYSVSREKKERFSLILESASTNQTSMYLCASSFGLPRGTDYEQYFGPGTRLTVT.

This clonotype was counted only a few times. The chain uses TRBV5-1 and TRBJ2-3; D may be TRBD1 (6 bases). The CDR3 spans 15 residues. Germline V gene lookup returns CDR1 SGHRS and CDR2 YFSETQ. Trimming cost V 7 bases and J 2 bases, with 17 bases left between them. The CDR3 DNA follows: TGCGCCAGCGCATGGTTTGGGGGCCCCACAGATACGCAGTATTTT. It codes for CASAWFGGPTDTQYF.

This clonotype showed up many times. The V and J genes are TRBV7-2 and TRBJ1-5; D is undetermined. V lost 5 bases and J 0 bases, leaving 8 bases between the germline ends. The CDR3 contains 14 residues. Germline CDR1 and CDR2: SGHTA and FQGNSA. The CDR3 coding sequence is TGTGCCAGCAGCGAGAATCTTAGCAATCAGCCCCAGCATTTT. Residues: CASSENLSNQPQHF.

This clonotype turned up a few times. The CDR3 is CASSGKPGLGVETQYF. CDR3 nucleotide sequence: TGTGCCAGCAGTGGGAAACCGGGACTAGGGGTAGAGACCCAGTACTTC. The V and J genes are TRBV25-1 and TRBJ2-5, with 8 bases lining up with TRBD2. The CDR3 loop spans 16 amino acids. Looked up from germline, CDR1 is MGHDK and CDR2 is SYGVNS. J was trimmed by 4 bases and V by 4 bases; bases with no gene match: 11.

This clonotype was observed a handful of times. This chain joins TRBV5-5 and TRBJ2-7, with D possibly matching TRBD1 (6 bases). The length of the CDR3 is 17 residues. Germline loops: CDR1 SGHKS, CDR2 YYEKEE (reference sequence). V was trimmed by 4 bases and J by 3 bases, leaving 23 bases between them. CDR3: CASSLIGDIRTHYEQYV. CDR3 nucleotides: TGTGCCAGCAGCCTGATAGGGGACATCCGTACCCACTACGAGCAGTACGTC.

This clonotype appeared a few times. V gene TRBV7-2 combines with J gene TRBJ1-6; D not resolved. V lost 1 base, J lost 16 bases, and 8 bases lay in between. Germline CDR1 SGHTA, CDR2 FQGNSA. The CDR3 totals 11 residues. CDR3 amino acids: CASSLDSLLHF. CDR3 DNA sequence: TGTGCCAGCAGCTTAGACAGCCTGCTCCACTTT.

DNA of the CDR3: TGTGCCAGCAGTTTAATGAGGGGCTCTGGGGCCAACGTCCTGACTTTC. Its protein is CASSLMRGSGANVLTF. This chain links TRBV27 with TRBJ2-6; possibly TRBD1 or TRBD2 for D (5 bases each). The V gene lost 2 bases and the J gene lost 0 bases, with 8 bases spanning the gap. The CDR3 runs to 16 residues. CDR1 is MNHEY, CDR2 SMNVEV, per germline (reference sequence).

The V call is TRBV20-1, the J call TRBJ2-3, with 12 bases aligning to TRBD1. Trimming cost V 5 bases and J 1 base; bases outside gene matches: 7. The CDR3 extends over 16 amino acids. Germline CDR1 and CDR2: DFQATT and SNEGSKA (reference sequence). DNA of the CDR3: TGCAGTGCTGAACCGGGACAGGGGGCTCGCACAGATACGCAGTATTTT. It encodes CSAEPGQGARTDTQYF.

This clonotype showed up many times. The J gene is TRBJ2-1, the V gene TRBV7-2; possibly TRBD1 for D (6 bases). The germline gives CDR1 SGHTA, CDR2 FQGNSA. V lost 5 bases and J 7 bases, leaving 12 bases between the germline ends. The CDR3 spans 13 residues. The CDR3 sequence: CASSLGQRNEQFF. Written as DNA, the CDR3 is TGTGCCAGCAGCCTCGGACAGCGTAATGAGCAGTTCTTC.

CDR3 loop: CASSMDSEETQYF. As DNA, the CDR3 is TGTGCCAGCAGTATGGACAGTGAAGAGACCCAGTACTTC. This rearrangement joins TRBV11-3 to TRBJ2-5; D perhaps matches TRBD1 (6 bases). Germline V gives CDR1 SGHNT, CDR2 YENEEA. V lost 6 bases, J lost 3 bases, and 11 bases lay in between. The CDR3 is 13 amino acids. The full variable domain, in which reference TRBV11-3 and TRBJ2-5 provide the parts outside the CDR3, is EAGVVQSPRYKIIEKKQPVAFWCNPISGHNTLYWYLQNLGQGPELLIRYENEEAVDDSQLPKDRFSAERLKGVDSTLKIQPAELGDSAVYLCASSMDSEETQYFGPGTRLLVL.

This clonotype was detected only a few times. The chain carries TRBV4-3 and TRBJ1-5; 7 positions match TRBD1. The germline V gene has CDR1 LGHNA and CDR2 YSLEER. The CDR3 consists of 16 residues. V shed 0 bases, J shed 7 bases, and the junction held 9 bases outside the gene matches. The CDR3: CASSQDYNRGEQPQHF. The CDR3 DNA is TGCGCCAGCAGCCAAGATTATAACAGGGGAGAGCAGCCCCAGCATTTT.

There are many counts of this clonotype. The chain is built from TRBV25-1 and TRBJ2-2; 7 bases fit TRBD1. The CDR3 loop spans 15 amino acids. Germline CDR1 is MGHDK and CDR2 is SYGVNS. V lost 6 bases to trimming and J lost 0 bases; unmatched junction nucleotides: 4. Written as DNA, the CDR3 is TGTGCCAGCAGAGAGGGGGCAACGAACACCGGGGAGCTGTTTTTT. Translation gives CASREGATNTGELFF. Filled out from reference TRBV25-1 and TRBJ2-2, the complete variable domain reads EADIYQTPRYLVIGTGKKITLECSQTMGHDKMYWYQQDPGMELHLIHYSYGVNSTEKGDLSSESTVSRIRTEHFPLTLESARPSHTSQYLCASREGATNTGELFFGEGSRLTVL.